Listed below are T cell receptor beta chains from one sample, sequenced in a study of T cell responses to AZD1222 COVID-19 vaccine. Profiled with immunoSEQ multiplex PCR; TCRdb holds only in-frame clones, not every one. The data contain approximately 200,000 clones, approximately 94% of them singletons. The sample in question was peripheral blood, obtained on day 0 of AZD1222 vaccination. The receptors shown here come from an adult in good health. Each CDR3 is given without its conserved first and last residue. D genes are given only for firm matches.

len | v_gene | d_gene | CDR3aa
12 | TRBV5-6 | - | ASSLGRSVYEQY
13 | TRBV25-1 | - | ASSEMTPSGNTIY
11 | TRBV19 | - | ASSPAGSYGYT
13 | TRBV30 | TRBD2 | AWSVVGTSGYEQY
12 | TRBV6-4 | - | ASSARSSTGELF
12 | TRBV6-2/TRBV6-3 | - | ASSYWVRDSPLH
13 | TRBV27 | TRBD1 | ASSSGQGARTEAF
14 | TRBV4-2 | TRBD1 | ASSEGQVLYNSPLH
16 | TRBV9 | TRBD2 | ASSARLGRGRTSDTQY
12 | TRBV7-9 | - | ASSLVDSGDGYT
12 | TRBV13 | - | ASSFAGINYGYT
14 | TRBV7-9 | TRBD2 | ASSLRREGRVDEQF
13 | TRBV28 | - | ASSLLGGGGDGYT
11 | TRBV29-1 | TRBD1 | SVKQGRNQPQH
13 | TRBV6-6 | TRBD1 | ASSIDRGLKETQY
13 | TRBV21-1 | - | ASSKGGLYDTEAF
9 | TRBV13 | - | ASSAKETQY
13 | TRBV18 | - | ASSPVAGAGNTIY